A selection of T cell receptor beta chains follows, all from one sample in a study of blood T cell repertoires in COVID-19. Using immunoSEQ multiplex PCR, the repertoire was profiled, and TCRdb retains in-frame clones only, with some absent. The table lists approximately 50,000 clones, 90% of them singletons. Sequenced input: peripheral blood. The receptors were gathered from a man aged 40-55 years with acute or convalescent COVID-19. CDR3s include the opening cysteine and the closing phenylalanine or tryptophan. D genes are given only for firm matches. Expanded clones get a size class; other rows say once, few or many, or leave the size out.

CDR3	DNA	size	D	J	V
CASSEALGQGNYGYTF	TGTGCCAGCAGTGAAGCATTGGGACAGGGGAACTATGGCTACACCTTC	.	TRBD1	TRBJ1-2	TRBV2
CASSLEGNSNQPQHF	TGCGCCAGCAGCTTGGAGGGGAATAGCAATCAGCCCCAGCATTTT	once	.	TRBJ1-5	TRBV5-1
CASSLAGAFSGNTIYF	TGTGCCAGCAGCTTGGCAGGGGCTTTCTCTGGAAACACCATATATTTT	.	.	TRBJ1-3	TRBV7-2
CASSAGEETQYF	TGTGCCAGCAGCGCAGGGGAAGAGACCCAGTACTTC	.	.	TRBJ2-5	TRBV2
CASSMGLAGPSGEQYF	TGTGCCAGTAGTATGGGGCTAGCGGGCCCCTCGGGCGAGCAGTACTTC	.	TRBD2	TRBJ2-7	TRBV19
CASSLMTGANYGYTF	TGTGCCAGCAGCTTAATGACAGGGGCGAACTATGGCTACACCTTC	.	TRBD1	TRBJ1-2	TRBV11-2
CASSLGEMNTEAFF	TGCGCCAGCAGCTTAGGGGAAATGAACACTGAAGCTTTCTTT	.	.	TRBJ1-1	TRBV5-1
CATSDLGDRGPSPLHF	TGTGCCACCAGTGATTTGGGAGACAGGGGGCCTTCACCCCTCCACTTT	.	TRBD1	TRBJ1-6	TRBV24-1
CASSLDQLPAGELFF	TGTGCCAGCAGCTTAGACCAACTGCCGGCCGGGGAGCTGTTTTTT	.	.	TRBJ2-2	TRBV7-8
CASSFSGAIQETQYF	TGTGCCAGCAGCTTTAGCGGAGCCATACAAGAGACCCAGTACTTC	.	.	TRBJ2-5	TRBV7-8
CASSASRSSSTDTQYF	TGTGCCAGCAGCGCCTCTAGGTCCTCTAGCACAGATACGCAGTATTTT	once	.	TRBJ2-3	TRBV7-2
CSVGGQGFPNYGYTF	TGCAGCGTTGGCGGACAGGGATTTCCTAACTATGGCTACACCTTC	.	TRBD1	TRBJ1-2	TRBV29-1
CASSDHRRGSVPQHF	TGCGCCAGCAGTGACCATCGCAGGGGCTCTGTGCCCCAGCATTTT	.	.	TRBJ1-5	TRBV10-2
CAWRHDRHYEQYF	TGTGCCTGGAGACACGACAGGCACTACGAGCAGTACTTC	once	.	TRBJ2-7	TRBV30
CAIRGASGPSGANVLTF	TGTGCCATCAGGGGGGCTAGCGGACCCTCTGGGGCCAACGTCCTGACTTTC	once	.	TRBJ2-6	TRBV10-3
CASSLNIKGQGYNEQFF	TGTGCCAGCAGCTTGAATATTAAGGGACAGGGATACAATGAGCAGTTCTTC	once	TRBD1	TRBJ2-1	TRBV5-8
CAWSQSSSSYNEQFF	TGTGCCTGGAGCCAATCCTCCAGCTCCTACAATGAGCAGTTCTTC	.	.	TRBJ2-1	TRBV30
CATSEGQGVYEQYF	TGTGCCACCAGCGAAGGACAGGGTGTTTACGAGCAGTACTTC	once	TRBD1	TRBJ2-7	TRBV15
CASSIFLGIQGGGTEQYF	TGTGCCAGTAGTATATTCCTAGGGATCCAGGGAGGTGGGACCGAGCAGTACTTC	.	.	TRBJ2-7	TRBV19
CASGGVWTEAFF	TGTGCCAGTGGGGGCGTTTGGACTGAAGCTTTCTTT	once	.	TRBJ1-1	TRBV19
CASMYYNEQFF	TGTGCCAGTATGTACTACAATGAGCAGTTCTTC	.	.	TRBJ2-1	TRBV2
CASSLAWGDYNEQFF	TGTGCTAGCAGCTTAGCCTGGGGAGACTACAATGAGCAGTTCTTC	.	.	TRBJ2-1	TRBV7-7
CARGLDNTGELFF	TGTGCCCGAGGACTAGACAACACCGGGGAGCTGTTTTTT	.	TRBD2	TRBJ2-2	TRBV30
CAIGTRGGGYTF	TGTGCCATCGGCACACGGGGAGGAGGCTACACCTTC	once	.	TRBJ1-2	TRBV10-3
CASSLVTGLRVQYF	TGTGCCAGCAGCTTAGTGACAGGGTTGAGAGTGCAGTACTTC	.	TRBD1	TRBJ2-7	TRBV7-9
CASSKAGDRGFWSDTQYF	TGTGCCAGCAGCAAAGCAGGGGACAGGGGGTTTTGGTCAGATACGCAGTATTTT	.	.	TRBJ2-3	TRBV21-1
CASRSTGPYNEQFF	TGTGCCAGCAGGTCCACAGGGCCCTACAATGAGCAGTTCTTC	.	.	TRBJ2-1	TRBV2
CATSDLQLTGNNEQFF	TGTGCCACCAGTGATTTGCAACTGACAGGGAATAATGAGCAGTTCTTC	.	TRBD1	TRBJ2-1	TRBV24-1
CASSEREPGGSPLHF	TGTGCCAGCAGTGAACGAGAGCCAGGGGGATCACCCCTCCACTTT	.	TRBD1	TRBJ1-6	TRBV6-1
CASSPAQRRGDEQFF	TGTGCCAGTAGCCCCGCCCAGCGGCGTGGTGATGAGCAGTTCTTC	once	.	TRBJ2-1	TRBV19
CASSFMREGHEQYF	TGTGCCAGCAGCTTTATGCGGGAGGGCCACGAGCAGTACTTC	.	TRBD2	TRBJ2-7	TRBV7-8
CASSLELAGMNTGELFF	TGTGCCAGCAGCTTGGAACTAGCGGGGATGAACACCGGGGAGCTGTTTTTT	.	TRBD2	TRBJ2-2	TRBV5-4
CASSVEPHGSVSHEQYF	TGTGCCAGCAGCGTAGAGCCCCACGGGAGTGTTTCCCACGAGCAGTACTTC	once	.	TRBJ2-7	TRBV9
CASSPPISGVGEQFF	TGTGCCAGCTCACCACCGATTTCAGGGGTAGGTGAGCAGTTCTTC	.	.	TRBJ2-1	TRBV18
CASSIEGGSYNEQFF	TGTGCCAGTAGTATAGAGGGGGGATCTTACAATGAGCAGTTCTTC	.	.	TRBJ2-1	TRBV19
CSARDSGTGYEQYF	TGCAGCGCCAGGGACTCCGGAACGGGTTACGAGCAGTACTTC	once	.	TRBJ2-7	TRBV29-1
CSVSGQRNTEAFF	TGCAGCGTATCAGGACAGAGGAACACTGAAGCTTTCTTT	.	.	TRBJ1-1	TRBV29-1
CASSEKVTKPQHF	TGTGCCAGCAGTGAAAAGGTTACTAAGCCCCAGCATTTT	few	.	TRBJ1-5	TRBV6-1
CASSHRGILSGNTIYF	TGTGCCAGCAGCCACAGGGGTATCCTCTCTGGAAACACCATATATTTT	once	.	TRBJ1-3	TRBV3-1/TRBV3-2
CAWRRVLYNSPLHF	TGTGCCTGGAGGAGGGTACTCTATAATTCACCCCTCCACTTT	.	.	TRBJ1-6	TRBV30
CASSQDLGGLAGGFSYNEQFF	TGTGCCAGCAGCCAAGATCTCGGGGGACTAGCGGGAGGTTTCTCCTACAATGAGCAGTTCTTC	.	TRBD2	TRBJ2-1	TRBV4-2
CASSSPTSGNYEQYF	TGTGCCAGCAGTTCCCCGACTAGCGGGAACTACGAGCAGTACTTC	.	TRBD2	TRBJ2-7	TRBV6-2/TRBV6-3
CASNSREGLRADTQYF	TGTGCCAGCAACTCTCGGGAGGGCCTTAGGGCAGATACGCAGTATTTT	.	TRBD2	TRBJ2-3	TRBV11-2
CASSNRDRKGYTF	TGCGCCAGCAGCAACCGGGACAGGAAAGGCTACACCTTC	.	TRBD1	TRBJ1-2	TRBV5-1
CASTKGSGGNQPQHF	TGTGCCAGTACCAAGGGATCGGGGGGAAATCAGCCCCAGCATTTT	.	.	TRBJ1-5	TRBV19
CASSQNSGARDGYTF	TGCGCCAGCAGCCAGAACTCAGGGGCGAGGGATGGCTACACCTTC	.	.	TRBJ1-2	TRBV5-1
CASSAGTRENQPQHF	TGTGCCAGCAGCGCCGGGACACGAGAAAATCAGCCCCAGCATTTT	.	.	TRBJ1-5	TRBV7-2
CASSMDTTSYEQYF	TGTGCCAGCAGCATGGACACGACCTCTTACGAGCAGTACTTC	.	.	TRBJ2-7	TRBV9
CASSTEDGSSYNEQFF	TGTGCCAGCAGCACAGAAGACGGAAGCTCCTACAATGAGCAGTTCTTC	.	.	TRBJ2-1	TRBV7-8
CASQPGTGGLVAFF	TGTGCCAGCCAACCCGGGACAGGGGGCCTAGTAGCTTTCTTT	once	TRBD1	TRBJ1-1	TRBV2
CATSDSGLAGDTQYF	TGTGCCACCAGTGATTCGGGACTAGCGGGAGATACGCAGTATTTT	.	TRBD2	TRBJ2-3	TRBV24-1
CASSFYRGSHYGYTF	TGTGCCAGCAGCTTTTACAGGGGAAGTCACTATGGCTACACCTTC	.	TRBD1	TRBJ1-2	TRBV11-3
CARAGIPNTGELFF	TGTGCCCGAGCCGGGATACCAAACACCGGGGAGCTGTTTTTT	.	.	TRBJ2-2	TRBV30
CASSLRAGGPYEQYF	TGCGCCAGCAGCTTGCGAGCGGGAGGGCCGTACGAGCAGTACTTC	.	TRBD2	TRBJ2-7	TRBV5-1
CASSLAIGQGADTQYF	TGTGCCAGCAGCTTAGCTATCGGCCAGGGGGCGGATACGCAGTATTTT	.	TRBD1	TRBJ2-3	TRBV7-2
CASSLSGNYGYTF	TGTGCCAGCAGCTTGTCAGGAAACTATGGCTACACCTTC	.	.	TRBJ1-2	TRBV5-5
CASSEGLAAYNEQFF	TGTGCCAGCAGTGAAGGACTAGCGGCCTACAATGAGCAGTTCTTC	.	TRBD2	TRBJ2-1	TRBV2